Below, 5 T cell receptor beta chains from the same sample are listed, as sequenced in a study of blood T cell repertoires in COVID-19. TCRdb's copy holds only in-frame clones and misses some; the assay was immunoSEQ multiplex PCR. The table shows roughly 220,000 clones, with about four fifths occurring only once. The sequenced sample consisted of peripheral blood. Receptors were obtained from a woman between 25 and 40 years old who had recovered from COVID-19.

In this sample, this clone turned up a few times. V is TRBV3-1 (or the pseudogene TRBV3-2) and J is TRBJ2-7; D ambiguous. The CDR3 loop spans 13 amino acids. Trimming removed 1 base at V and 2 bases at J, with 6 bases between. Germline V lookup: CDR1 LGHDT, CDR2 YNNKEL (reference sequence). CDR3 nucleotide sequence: TGTGCCAGCAGCCAAGTGAGCCCCTACGAGCAGTACTTC. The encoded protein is CASSQVSPYEQYF.

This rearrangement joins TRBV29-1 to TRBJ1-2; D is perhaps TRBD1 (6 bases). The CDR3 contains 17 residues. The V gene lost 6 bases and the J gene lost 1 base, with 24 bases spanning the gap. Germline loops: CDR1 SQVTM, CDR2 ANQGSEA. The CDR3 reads CSVDTGTRDNFNYGYTF. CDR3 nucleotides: TGCAGCGTCGACACCGGGACAAGGGATAATTTTAACTATGGCTACACCTTC.

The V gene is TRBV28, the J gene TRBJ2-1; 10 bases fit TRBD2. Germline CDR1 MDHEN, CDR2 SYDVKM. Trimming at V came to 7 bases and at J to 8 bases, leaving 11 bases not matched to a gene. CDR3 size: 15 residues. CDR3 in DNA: TGTGCCAGCACCCCTTTAGCGGGAGGTTTCCATGAGCAGTTCTTC. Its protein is CASTPLAGGFHEQFF.

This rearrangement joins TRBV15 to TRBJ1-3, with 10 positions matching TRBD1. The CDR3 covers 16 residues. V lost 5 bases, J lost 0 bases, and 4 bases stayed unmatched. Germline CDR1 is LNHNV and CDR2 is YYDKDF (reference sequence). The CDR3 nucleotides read TGTGCCACCAGCGGACAGGGGGTCTACTCTGGAAACACCATATATTTT. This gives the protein CATSGQGVYSGNTIYF.

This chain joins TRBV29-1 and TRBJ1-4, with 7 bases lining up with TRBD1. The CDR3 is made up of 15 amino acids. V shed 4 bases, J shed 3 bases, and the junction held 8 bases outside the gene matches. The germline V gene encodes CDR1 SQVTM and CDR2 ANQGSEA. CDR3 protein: CSVVTGGTANEKLFF. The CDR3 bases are TGCAGCGTTGTAACCGGCGGGACAGCTAATGAAAAACTGTTTTTT.